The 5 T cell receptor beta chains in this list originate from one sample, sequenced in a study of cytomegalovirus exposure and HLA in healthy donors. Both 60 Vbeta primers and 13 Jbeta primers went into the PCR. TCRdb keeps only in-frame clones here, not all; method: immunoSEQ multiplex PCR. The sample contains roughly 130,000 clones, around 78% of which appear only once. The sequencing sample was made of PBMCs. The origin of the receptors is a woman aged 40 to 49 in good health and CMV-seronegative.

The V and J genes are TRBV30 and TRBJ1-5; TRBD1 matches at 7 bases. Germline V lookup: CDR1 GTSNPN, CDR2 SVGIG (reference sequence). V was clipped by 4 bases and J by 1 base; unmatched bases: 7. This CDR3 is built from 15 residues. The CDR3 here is CAWTLGGASNQPQHF. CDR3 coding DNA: TGTGCCTGGACCCTAGGGGGCGCGAGCAATCAGCCCCAGCATTTT.

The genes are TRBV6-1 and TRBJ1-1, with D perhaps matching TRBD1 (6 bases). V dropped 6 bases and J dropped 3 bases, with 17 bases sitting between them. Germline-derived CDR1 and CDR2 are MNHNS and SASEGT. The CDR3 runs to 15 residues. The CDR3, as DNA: TGTGCCAGCAGCCAGGGGCGATCGGAAGACACTGAAGCTTTCTTT. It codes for CASSQGRSEDTEAFF.

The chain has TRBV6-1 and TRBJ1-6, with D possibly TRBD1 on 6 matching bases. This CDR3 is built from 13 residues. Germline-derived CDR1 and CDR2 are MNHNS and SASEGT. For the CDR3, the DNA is TGTGCTCATAGACAGGTTGATAATTCACCCCTCCACTTT. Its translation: CAHRQVDNSPLHF.

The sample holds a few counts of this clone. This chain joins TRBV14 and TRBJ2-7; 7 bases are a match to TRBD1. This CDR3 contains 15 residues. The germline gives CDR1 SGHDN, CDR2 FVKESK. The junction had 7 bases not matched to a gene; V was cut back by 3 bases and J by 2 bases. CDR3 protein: CASSQVTGTAYEQYF. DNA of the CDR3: TGTGCCAGCAGCCAGGTAACCGGGACAGCCTACGAGCAGTACTTC.

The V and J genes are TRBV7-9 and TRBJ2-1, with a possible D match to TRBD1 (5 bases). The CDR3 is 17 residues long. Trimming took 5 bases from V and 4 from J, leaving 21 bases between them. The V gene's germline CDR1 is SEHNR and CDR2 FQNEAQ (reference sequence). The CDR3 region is CASSESLRGRSYNEQFF. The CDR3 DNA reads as TGTGCCAGCAGCGAGTCCCTTAGGGGCAGGAGTTACAATGAGCAGTTCTTC.